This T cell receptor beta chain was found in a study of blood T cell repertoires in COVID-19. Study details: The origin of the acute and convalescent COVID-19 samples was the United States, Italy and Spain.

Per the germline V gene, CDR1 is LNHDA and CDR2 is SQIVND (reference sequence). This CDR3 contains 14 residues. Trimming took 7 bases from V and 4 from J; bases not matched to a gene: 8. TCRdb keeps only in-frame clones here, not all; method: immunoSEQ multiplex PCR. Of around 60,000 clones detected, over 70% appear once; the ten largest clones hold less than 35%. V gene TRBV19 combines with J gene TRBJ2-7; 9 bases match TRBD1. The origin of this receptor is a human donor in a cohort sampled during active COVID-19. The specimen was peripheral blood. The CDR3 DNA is TGTGCCAGTACCCCCGGGACAGGGCGTTACGAGCAGTACTTC. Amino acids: CASTPGTGRYEQYF.